This TCR beta chain was obtained from a study of cytomegalovirus exposure and HLA in healthy donors. The primer mix had 60 Vbeta and 13 Jbeta primers. Measured with immunoSEQ multiplex PCR; TCRdb has only the in-frame clones, and not every one. Its clone listing holds about 34,000 clones. V dropped 6 bases and J dropped 3; count of bases not matched to a gene: 10. From germline, CDR1 is SGHTA and CDR2 FQGNSA. The CDR3 totals 15 residues. This TCR came from a woman between 40 and 50 years old in good health and CMV-seropositive. The material sequenced was PBMCs. The chain links TRBV7-2 to TRBJ2-7; 8 bases are a match to TRBD2. CDR3 DNA: TGTGCCAGCAGGATAGCTCCGGGACTAGGCTACGAGCAGTACTTC. This gives the protein CASRIAPGLGYEQYF.